A single sample is the source of the 14 T cell receptor beta chains below, sequenced in a study of Graves' ophthalmopathy and Graves' hyperthyroidism. For repertoire sequencing, the TCR beta CDR3 regions were amplified from RNA transcripts. HTBI primers were employed in first-round RT-PCR, then a second-round multiplex PCR followed. TCRdb ran MiXCR on the multiplex PCR reads and lists one entry per CDR3 protein. The sample has some 15,000 distinct CDR3 sequences; roughly 45% are singletons. Material: peripheral blood. The origin of the receptors is a woman in her twenties or thirties with Graves' ophthalmopathy.

The J gene is TRBJ1-2, the V gene TRBV20-1; a weak D match, TRBD1 (6 bases). V lost 0 bases to trimming and J lost 2 bases, with 10 bases between them. There are 14 residues in the CDR3. CDR1 and CDR2 from the germline V gene are DFQATT and SNEGSKA (reference sequence). CDR3 loop: CSARDRDRNYGYTF. The CDR3 DNA is TGCAGTGCTAGAGATCGTGACAGGAACTATGGCTACACCTTC.

Only one count was recorded for this clonotype. J is TRBJ2-1 and V is TRBV7-2, with unresolved D. Trimming shortened V by 5 bases and J by 0 bases, and 5 bases separated the two germline ends. Germline CDR1 and CDR2: SGHTA and FQGNSA. This CDR3 region has 13 residues. As DNA, the CDR3 is TGTGCCAGCAGCCCGGACTCCTACAATGAGCAGTTCTTC. It is translated as CASSPDSYNEQFF.

This clonotype was detected once. V gene TRBV12-3 or TRBV12-4 combines with J gene TRBJ1-5; 10 bases line up with TRBD1. V lost 5 bases to trimming and J lost 5 bases; unmatched junction nucleotides: 6. This CDR3 region has 15 residues. The CDR3 DNA follows: TGTGCCAGCAGTGGGGGGACAGGGGTTCATCAGCCCCAGCATTTT. Amino acids: CASSGGTGVHQPQHF.

The chain has TRBV15 and TRBJ2-7, with 7 nucleotides matching TRBD2. The V gene end was trimmed by 0 bases and the J gene end by 9 bases; junction bases not matched to a gene: 17. This CDR3 comprises 17 residues. Germline CDR1 is LNHNV and CDR2 is YYDKDF (reference sequence). The CDR3 loop is CATSRDYGTISYEGQYF. The DNA for the CDR3 is TGTGCCACCAGCAGAGATTACGGGACTATATCCTACGAGGGGCAGTACTTC.

The V and J genes are TRBV20-1 and TRBJ2-2, with 8 bases identical to TRBD2. Looked up from germline, CDR1 is DFQATT and CDR2 is SNEGSKA (reference sequence). There are 14 residues in the CDR3. Trimming removed 5 bases from V and 6 bases from J; junction bases left unmatched: 8. The CDR3 protein is CSAEGGRTAGELFF. CDR3 coding DNA: TGCAGTGCTGAGGGCGGGAGGACGGCCGGGGAGCTGTTTTTT.

This clonotype ranks as medium-sized (0.01 to 0.1%). The V and J genes are TRBV20-1 and TRBJ2-3; tentatively, D is TRBD2 (7 bases). V lost 5 bases and J 2 bases, leaving 17 bases between the germline ends. Germline CDR1 reads DFQATT; CDR2 reads SNEGSKA (reference sequence). The CDR3 contains 15 residues. In nucleotides, the CDR3 is TGCAGTGCTGTACATAGGGGGAGGGACACAGATACGCAGTATTTT. This encodes CSAVHRGRDTDTQYF.

On this clonotype itself: The junction does not match germline at one end; this may be a read error. The gene calls are TRBV11-2 and TRBJ2-7; 7 bases are shared with TRBD2. The CDR3 length is 20 residues. Germline lookup yields CDR1 SGHAT and CDR2 FQNNGV. CDR3 region: CASSPYPQNVPGGRTYEQHF. CDR3 coding DNA: TGTGCCAGCAGCCCATACCCCCAGAACGTTCCGGGAGGACGGACCTACGAGCAGCACTTC.

This clonotype has more than one count but fewer than ten. The rearrangement links TRBV2 to TRBJ2-3, with 11 bases matching TRBD2. The germline V gene encodes CDR1 SNHLY and CDR2 FYNNEI. The CDR3 totals 15 residues. Germline trimming cut 11 bases from V and 5 bases from J; bases unmatched to any gene: 12. In DNA form, the CDR3 reads TGTGCCCTACCTTATGGTAGCGGGAGGGGAGATACGCAGTATTTT. It codes for CALPYGSGRGDTQYF.

The CDR3 sequence is CASSEGAPGTSGRGFLDEQFF. The CDR3 DNA is TGTGCCAGCAGCGAAGGCGCCCCTGGGACTAGCGGGAGGGGGTTTCTGGATGAGCAGTTCTTC. This chain connects TRBV9 to TRBJ2-1; 16 positions match TRBD2. After removal of 3 bases from V and 8 bases from J, the junction contained 20 bases not matched to a gene. CDR1 and CDR2 from the germline V gene are SGDLS and YYNGEE. This CDR3 comprises 21 residues.

Points on this clonotype: A much more abundant neighbour one base away suggests this may be a read error. The CDR3 coding sequence is TGTGCCAGCCGGGACAGCCAAACAGCCTGCGAGCAGTACTTC. Its translation: CASRDSQTACEQYF. The V gene is TRBV25-1, the J gene TRBJ2-7, with TRBD1 matching over 7 bases. Per germline, CDR1 MGHDK and CDR2 SYGVNS. The CDR3 is made up of 14 amino acids. With 8 bases clipped from V and 6 bases from J, the junction kept 13 bases outside the gene matches.

This clonotype was observed a handful of times. The chain combines TRBV7-3 with TRBJ2-3; D assignment may be TRBD1 or TRBD2 (5 bases each). This CDR3 has 15 amino acids. V lost 3 bases and J lost 1, with 11 bases in between. Germline V CDR1 and CDR2: SGHTA, FQGTGA. The CDR3 nucleotides are TGTGCCAGCAGCTTGGGGGTTGGGGGCACAGATACGCAGTATTTT. Protein: CASSLGVGGTDTQYF. Together with reference TRBV7-3 and TRBJ2-3, the CDR3 gives the full variable domain: GAGVSQTPSNKVTEKGKYVELRCDPISGHTALYWYRQSLGQGPEFLIYFQGTGAADDSGLPNDRFFAVRPEGSVSTLKIQRTERGDSAVYLCASSLGVGGTDTQYFGPGTRLTVL.

This clonotype was observed a few times. The chain joins TRBV5-1 to TRBJ2-1; D gene ambiguous. The CDR3 totals 12 residues. Germline values: CDR1 SGHRS, CDR2 YFSETQ. The V end was cut by 0 bases, the J end by 5 bases, with 3 bases between. The CDR3 reads CASSLVDNEQFF. Written as DNA, the CDR3 is TGCGCCAGCAGCTTGGTCGACAATGAGCAGTTCTTC. The full variable domain, with the rest looked up from reference TRBV5-1 and TRBJ2-1, is KAGVTQTPRYLIKTRGQQVTLSCSPISGHRSVSWYQQTPGQGLQFLFEYFSETQRNKGNFPGRFSGRQFSNSRSEMNVSTLELGDSALYLCASSLVDNEQFFGPGTRLTVL.

The chain joins TRBV28 to TRBJ2-7, with D perhaps TRBD2 (5 bases). CDR3 length equals 14 residues. The germline gives CDR1 MDHEN, CDR2 SYDVKM. V was cut by 4 bases and J by 2 bases, with 12 bases left in between. CDR3 sequence reads: CASSSPGLAYEQYF. Here the CDR3 DNA reads TGTGCCAGCAGTTCCCCCGGACTTGCCTACGAGCAGTACTTC.

This clonotype is deemed hyperexpanded. The chain couples TRBV10-3 to TRBJ2-7; 8 nucleotides line up with TRBD1. The length of the CDR3 is 15 residues. Trimming removed 3 bases from V and 2 bases from J; junction bases left unmatched: 6. Per the germline V gene, CDR1 is ENHRY and CDR2 is SYGVKD. The CDR3 region has the DNA TGTGCCATCAGTGATAGAGAACAGGGGGCCTACGAGCAGTACTTC. This translates into CAISDREQGAYEQYF.